Listed here is a single TCR beta chain. This entry belongs to a study of T cell changes during pregnancy in multiple sclerosis. V lost 4 bases to trimming and J lost 0 bases; unmatched junction nucleotides: 6. Germline V gene data show CDR1 as MNHEY and CDR2 as SVGAGI. CDR3 size: 16 residues. TCRdb keeps only in-frame clones here, not all; method: immunoSEQ multiplex PCR. This sample has approximately 100,000 clones, with 90% to 95% found just once. The chain carries TRBV6-5 and TRBJ2-1, with TRBD2 matching 7 bases. The source is a female donor with multiple sclerosis, enrolled in a pregnancy study. Sequences were derived from peripheral blood, sampled after pregnancy. The CDR3, as DNA: TGTGCCAGCAGTTTAGTGGGGGGGAGCTCCTACAATGAGCAGTTCTTC. As protein: CASSLVGGSSYNEQFF.